This T cell receptor beta chain was found in a study of cytomegalovirus exposure and HLA in healthy donors. This CDR3 has 14 amino acids. V dropped 6 bases and J dropped 3; count of bases not matched to a gene: 5. CDR1 is MNHEY, CDR2 SVGAGI, per germline. Those who donated were healthy bone marrow donors. PCR employed 60 Vbeta and 13 Jbeta primers. Libraries were prepared by immunoSEQ multiplex PCR; TCRdb keeps only in-frame clonotypes and omits some of them. Among around 99,000 clones listed, under 80% were seen once. This sequence was found in a woman aged 50 to 60 in good health and CMV-seropositive. Sequencing was done on a sample of PBMCs. This chain connects TRBV6-5 to TRBJ1-5; 7 nucleotides match TRBD1. CDR3 sequence: CASRPGQPNQPQHF. The CDR3 coding sequence is TGTGCCAGCAGACCGGGACAGCCCAATCAGCCCCAGCATTTT.